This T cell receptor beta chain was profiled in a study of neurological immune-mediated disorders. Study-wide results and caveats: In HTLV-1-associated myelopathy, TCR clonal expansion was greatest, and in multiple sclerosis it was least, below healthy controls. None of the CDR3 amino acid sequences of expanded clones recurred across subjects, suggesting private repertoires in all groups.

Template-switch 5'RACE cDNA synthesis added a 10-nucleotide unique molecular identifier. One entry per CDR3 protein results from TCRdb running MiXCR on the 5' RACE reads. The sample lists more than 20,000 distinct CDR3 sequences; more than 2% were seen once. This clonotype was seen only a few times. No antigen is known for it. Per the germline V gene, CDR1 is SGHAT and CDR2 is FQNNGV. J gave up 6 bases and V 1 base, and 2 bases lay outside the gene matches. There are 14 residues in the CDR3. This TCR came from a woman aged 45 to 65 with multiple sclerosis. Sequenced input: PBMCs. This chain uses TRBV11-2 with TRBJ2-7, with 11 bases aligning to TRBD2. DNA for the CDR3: TGTGCCAGCAGCTTAGGACTAGCGGGGACCGAGCAGTACTTC. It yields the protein CASSLGLAGTEQYF.